The T cell receptor (beta chain) described here comes from a study of shared clonotypes between healthy human individuals. Study findings and constraints: Memory subsets generally showed lower estimated richness than naive subsets.

The CDR3 contains 16 residues. Per germline, CDR1 SGHVS and CDR2 FQNEAQ. Trimming removed 3 bases from V and 2 bases from J; junction bases left unmatched: 6. Sequenced by immunoSEQ multiplex PCR; TCRdb stores in-frame clones only, minus some. Here the sample spans fewer than 2.5 million clones, 80% to 95% being singletons. Notes on this clone: Its antigen is unknown.

The clonotype was recovered from a man younger than 30 in good health. Some clones in this sample may be carry-over from other donors' samples. The sample taken for sequencing was naive CD4+ T cells from PBMCs. Indicated subset: CD45RA+ positively selected. The rearrangement uses TRBV7-8 and TRBJ2-5; 10 nucleotides align to TRBD2. The CDR3 DNA reads TGTGCCAGCAGCTTCTCTAGCGGGGGACTACAAGAGACCCAGTACTTC. This codes for CASSFSSGGLQETQYF. Combining the CDR3 with reference TRBV7-8 and TRBJ2-5 gives the whole variable domain GAGVSQSPRYKVAKRGQDVALRCDPISGHVSLFWYQQALGQGPEFLTYFQNEAQLDKSGLPSDRFFAERPEGSVSTLKIQRTQQEDSAVYLCASSFSSGGLQETQYFGPGTRLLVL.